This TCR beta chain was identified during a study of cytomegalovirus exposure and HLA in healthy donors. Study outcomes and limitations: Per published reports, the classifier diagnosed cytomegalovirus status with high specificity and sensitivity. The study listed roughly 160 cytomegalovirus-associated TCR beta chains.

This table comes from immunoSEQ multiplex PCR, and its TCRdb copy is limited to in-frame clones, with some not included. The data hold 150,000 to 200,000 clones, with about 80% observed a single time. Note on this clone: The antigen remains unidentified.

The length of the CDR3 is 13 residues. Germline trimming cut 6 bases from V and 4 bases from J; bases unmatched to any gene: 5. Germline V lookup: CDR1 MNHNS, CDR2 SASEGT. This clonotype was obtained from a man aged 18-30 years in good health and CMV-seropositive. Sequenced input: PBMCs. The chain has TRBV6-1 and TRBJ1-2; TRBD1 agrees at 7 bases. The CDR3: CASRDRRLYGYTF. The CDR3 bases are TGTGCCAGCAGGGACAGGCGCCTCTATGGCTACACCTTC.